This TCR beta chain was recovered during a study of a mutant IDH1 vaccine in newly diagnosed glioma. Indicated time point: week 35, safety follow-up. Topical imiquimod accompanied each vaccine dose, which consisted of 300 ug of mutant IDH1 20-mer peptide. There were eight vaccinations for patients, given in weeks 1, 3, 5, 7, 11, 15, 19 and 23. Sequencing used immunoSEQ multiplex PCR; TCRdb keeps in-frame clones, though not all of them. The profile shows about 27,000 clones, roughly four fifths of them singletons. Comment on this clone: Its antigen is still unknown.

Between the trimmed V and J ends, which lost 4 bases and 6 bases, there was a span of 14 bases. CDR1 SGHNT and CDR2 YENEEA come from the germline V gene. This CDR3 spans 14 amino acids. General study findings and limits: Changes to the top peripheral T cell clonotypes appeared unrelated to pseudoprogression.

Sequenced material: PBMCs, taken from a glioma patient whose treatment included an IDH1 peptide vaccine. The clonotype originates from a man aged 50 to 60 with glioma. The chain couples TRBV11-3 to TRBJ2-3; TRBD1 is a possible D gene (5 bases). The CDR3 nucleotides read TGTGCCAGCAGCTCTCCGAGGTCAGGGGATACGCAGTATTTT. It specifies CASSSPRSGDTQYF.